Described below is a single TCR beta chain sequence and its context. Its antigen remains unknown. Assay: immunoSEQ multiplex PCR; the TCRdb copy retains only in-frame clones and omits some. The repertoire holds more than 11,000 clones, with about 82% as singletons. J gave up 7 bases and V 6 bases, and 11 bases lay outside the gene matches. There are 15 residues in the CDR3. Germline CDR1 and CDR2: LNHDA and SQIVND (reference sequence). This entry comes from a study of T cells in tumors after PD-1 blockade. Study information: Patients had no prior checkpoint blockade, systemic immunosuppressants, or anti-cancer therapy within 4 weeks. Blood samples averaged around 120,000 templates (range 24,679-257,772) and approximately 35,000 unique clonotypes.

Overall study results and limits: About 41% of tumor TCR clonotypes were also found in blood.

This TCR was recovered from a human donor with basal cell carcinoma. The sequenced sample was PBMCs, obtained after anti-PD-1 treatment. This rearrangement joins TRBV19 to TRBJ1-2; 10 bases fit TRBD1. This CDR3 reads CASSINRDRGSGYTF. CDR3 in DNA: TGTGCCAGTAGCATCAACCGGGACAGGGGTTCTGGCTACACCTTC.